One T cell receptor beta chain is described in this entry. What it binds is not known. This specimen comes from a study of T cell responses to AZD1222 COVID-19 vaccine. Whole-study results and caveats: Following two doses of AZD1222, Spike-specific TCR breadth and depth rose.

The germline V gene has CDR1 SGHVS and CDR2 FNYEAQ. This CDR3 contains 16 residues. Trimming cost V 0 bases and J 5 bases; bases outside gene matches: 7. Pooled in the analysis were second doses at about 4 or about 12 weeks. Using immunoSEQ multiplex PCR, the repertoire was profiled, and TCRdb retains in-frame clones only, with some absent. The sample carries fewer than 120,000 clones, roughly 90% recorded once. The source material was peripheral blood, sampled 28 days after the second AZD1222 dose. The chain couples TRBV7-6 to TRBJ2-3, with 8 bases aligning to TRBD1. The source is an adult who received the AZD1222 COVID-19 vaccine. The CDR3 sequence is CASSLAQGAEGDTQYF. In DNA form, the CDR3 reads TGTGCCAGCAGCTTAGCGCAGGGGGCAGAAGGAGATACGCAGTATTTT.